The 21 T cell receptor beta chains below come from one sample, sequenced in a study of CD4 and CD8 cells across lung adenocarcinoma regions. TCRdb reanalysed the PCR reads using MiXCR and keeps one entry per CDR3 protein. The sample includes over 10,000 distinct CDR3 sequences, less than 70% seen only once; the top ten take 35% to 40%. The sample consisted of CD8+ T cells from the margin of a lung tumor. The receptors stem from a female donor with lung adenocarcinoma. The CD4 and CD8 labels of this study may be unreliable.

The V and J genes are TRBV6-5 and TRBJ2-1, with D tentatively TRBD2 (5 bases). V was trimmed by 2 bases and J by 6 bases, leaving 17 bases between them. Germline lookup yields CDR1 MNHEY and CDR2 SVGAGI. The length of the CDR3 is 16 residues. In DNA, the CDR3 is TGTGCCAGCAGTTACGGTTCACTAGTATCGGGCAATGAGCAGTTCTTC. It translates to CASSYGSLVSGNEQFF.

Here the CDR3 reads CASSLGGSGPSTDTQYF. As DNA, the CDR3 is TGTGCCAGCAGCTTAGGGGGCTCGGGTCCTAGCACAGATACGCAGTATTTT. This chain uses TRBV7-6 with TRBJ2-3; a possible D gene is TRBD1 (5 bases). Trimming pared 1 base from V and 0 bases from J, leaving 14 bases between. This CDR3 contains 17 residues. Germline loops: CDR1 SGHVS, CDR2 FNYEAQ.

The CDR3 sequence is CASRSTQGWNTEAFF. In DNA form, the CDR3 reads TGTGCCAGCAGGTCAACACAGGGGTGGAACACTGAAGCTTTCTTT. V and J are TRBV6-1 and TRBJ1-1; 7 positions match TRBD1. With V trimmed by 6 bases and J by 1 base, 8 bases remained unmatched. This CDR3 has 15 residues. Looked up from germline, CDR1 is MNHNS and CDR2 is SASEGT.

This chain joins TRBV6-1 and TRBJ1-6; 7 bases map to TRBD1. The CDR3 has 20 amino acids. Looked up from germline, CDR1 is MNHNS and CDR2 is SASEGT. The junction had 23 bases not matched to a gene; V was cut back by 2 bases and J by 10 bases. CDR3: CASSESQFQGQLRIGSPLHF. The CDR3 DNA is TGTGCCAGCAGTGAATCCCAGTTCCAGGGACAGCTAAGGATTGGCTCACCCCTCCACTTT.

This clonotype was picked up one time. This sequence joins TRBV14 and TRBJ2-4; perhaps TRBD1 as D (6 bases). Gene TRBJ2-7 matches the end of the DNA better, so the J call may be wrong. Germline CDR1 and CDR2: SGHDN and FVKESK. The CDR3 spans 13 residues. CDR3 in amino acids: CASSLRGSGEQYF. CDR3 nucleotides: TGTGCCAGCAGCCTCAGGGGAAGTGGCGAGCAGTACTTC.

V usage is TRBV6-1 and J usage is TRBJ2-5, with 7 bases identical to TRBD2. The DNA end lines up better with TRBJ2-7; the J call may be wrong. Germline V gene lookup returns CDR1 MNHNS and CDR2 SASEGT. CDR3 length equals 16 residues. CDR3 nucleotide sequence: TGTGCCAGCAGTGAAGCGTGGGGGGGAACCGTTGCCGAGCAGTACTTC. Translated, it gives CASSEAWGGTVAEQYF.

The chain employs TRBV27 and TRBJ2-2; D is unclear. The germline gives CDR1 MNHEY, CDR2 SMNVEV (reference sequence). The V end lost 6 bases, the J end lost 7 bases, and 12 bases lay between the germline ends. The CDR3 is 13 amino acids. CDR3 DNA sequence: TGTGCCAGCAGACCCTCGCTGTACGGGGAGCTGTTTTTT. As protein: CASRPSLYGELFF.

On this clonotype: Compared with germline, one end of the junction differs, possibly owing to a read error. The chain combines TRBV10-3 with TRBJ2-5; D ambiguous. The CDR3 runs 12 residues. From germline, CDR1 is ENHRY and CDR2 SYGVKD. DNA for the CDR3: TGTGCCATCTGCCGTGTCCAAGAGACCCAGTATTTC. Protein product: CAICRVQETQYF.

This sequence joins TRBV27 and TRBJ2-1, with D perhaps matching TRBD2 (6 bases). Per germline, CDR1 MNHEY and CDR2 SMNVEV (reference sequence). The CDR3 contains 15 residues. V was clipped by 4 bases and J by 0 bases, with 10 bases between them. The CDR3 here is CASSSAGSSYNEQFF. The CDR3 nucleotides read TGTGCCAGCAGTTCCGCGGGATCCTCCTACAATGAGCAGTTCTTC.

The rearrangement joins TRBV6-1 to TRBJ2-1; 14 nucleotides align to TRBD2. Trimming at V came to 6 bases and at J to 4 bases, leaving 11 bases not matched to a gene. The CDR3 contains 18 residues. Germline CDR1 and CDR2: MNHNS and SASEGT. This CDR3 reads CASSPWGLAGAGYNEQFF. CDR3 bases: TGTGCCAGCAGCCCGTGGGGACTAGCGGGAGCGGGGTACAATGAGCAGTTCTTC.

A word on this clonotype: At one boundary the junction diverges from the germline segment, which might be a read error. The chain carries TRBV6-1 and TRBJ2-3; perhaps D is TRBD1 or TRBD2 (5 bases each). Germline V CDR1 and CDR2: MNHNS, SASEGT. The CDR3 consists of 16 residues. CDR3 region: CASSATGHSTTDTQYF. For the CDR3, the DNA is TGTGCCAGCAGTGCCACGGGGCACTCAACCACAGACACGCAGTATTTT.

CDR3 bases: TGTGCCAGCAGCTTAGATCCTAGCGGCTACGAGCAGTACTTC. This translates into CASSLDPSGYEQYF. The chain combines TRBV7-2 with TRBJ2-3; 7 bases are shared with TRBD2. With the DNA end fitting TRBJ2-7 better, the J assignment may be wrong. The CDR3 is 14 amino acids. Germline values: CDR1 SGHTA, CDR2 FQGNSA.

Only a few counts were recorded for this clonotype. The chain combines TRBV6-1 with TRBJ2-2; 10 bases match TRBD2. V gave up 6 bases and J gave up 7 bases; unmatched junction bases: 8. There are 15 residues in the CDR3. Germline CDR1 reads MNHNS; CDR2 reads SASEGT. The CDR3 coding sequence is TGTGCCAGCAGACCTAGCGGGAGAGCTATCGGGGAGCTGTTTTTT. Protein: CASRPSGRAIGELFF.

About this clonotype: At one end the junction does not follow the germline gene, possibly because of a read error. V gene TRBV27 combines with J gene TRBJ2-3, with a weak D call TRBD1 (6 bases). The V gene's germline CDR1 is MNHEY and CDR2 SMNVEV (reference sequence). The CDR3 runs 14 residues. The DNA for the CDR3 is TGTGCGGGCAGTGGGGGCCGGGTCACAGATACGCAGTACTTT. This translates into CAGSGGRVTDTQYF.

This clonotype has a count of ten or more. The chain couples TRBV11-1 to TRBJ2-2, with 9 bases aligning to TRBD2. The CDR3 extends over 16 amino acids. CDR1 SGHAT and CDR2 FQDESV come from the germline V gene (reference sequence). Losses at the gene ends were 2 bases for V and 5 bases for J; bases not matched to a gene: 6. The CDR3 loop reads CASSLSAGGRTGELFF. In DNA, the CDR3 is TGTGCCAGCAGCTTATCGGCGGGGGGGAGGACCGGGGAGCTGTTTTTT.

A word on this clonotype: A much larger clone lies a single base off, so this may be a read error. V usage is TRBV11-2 and J usage is TRBJ1-1; no clear D gene. This CDR3 has 14 amino acids. Germline CDR1 is SGHAT and CDR2 is FQNNGV. For the CDR3, the DNA is TGTGCCAGCAGCCCTCGTGGTCCGAACACTGATGCTTTCTTT. Its translation: CASSPRGPNTDAFF.

The gene calls are TRBV6-5 and TRBJ2-1; 9 bases align to TRBD2. The J call may be wrong; the DNA end is better matched by TRBJ2-5. CDR3 length: 15 residues. Germline values: CDR1 MNHEY, CDR2 SVGAGI. The CDR3 reads CASSYRPAGGETQYF. In DNA form, the CDR3 reads TGTGCCAGCAGTTACCGGCCAGCGGGGGGTGAGACCCAGTACTTC.

The table lists this clonotype with a few counts. The chain combines TRBV6-1 with TRBJ1-1; D gene ambiguous. The germline gives CDR1 MNHNS, CDR2 SASEGT. The ends were cut back, 8 bases at V and 4 bases at J, with 20 bases in the middle. The CDR3 spans 15 residues. CDR3 in amino acids: CASRTRKEGGTEAFF. The CDR3 bases are TGTGCCAGCCGCACCAGAAAGGAGGGTGGCACTGAAGCTTTCTTT.

The chain couples TRBV27 to TRBJ2-5; unclear D gene. The end of the DNA is better explained by TRBJ2-7, so the J call may be wrong. This CDR3 is built from 14 residues. Germline V CDR1 and CDR2: MNHEY, SMNVEV (reference sequence). The CDR3: CASSLSPTHYEQYF. In DNA, the CDR3 is TGTGCCAGCAGTTTATCCCCCACCCACTACGAGCAGTACTTC.

The chain carries TRBV27 and TRBJ2-7, with 8 nucleotides matching TRBD2. The CDR3 length is 16 residues. CDR1 and CDR2 from the germline V gene are MNHEY and SMNVEV (reference sequence). V shed 5 bases, J shed 3 bases, and the junction held 12 bases outside the gene matches. The CDR3, as DNA: TGTGCCAGCAGTACGAACGGGGGGGGGGTGGGCTACGAGCAGTACTTC. Translated: CASSTNGGGVGYEQYF.

A few counts support this clonotype. The gene calls are TRBV5-1 and TRBJ2-5, with 13 bases fitting TRBD2. J was trimmed by 0 bases and V by 4 bases; bases with no gene match: 6. The CDR3 extends over 17 amino acids. CDR1 is SGHRS, CDR2 YFSETQ, per germline. The CDR3 DNA reads TGCGCCAGCAGCGATTGGGGACTAGCGGGGAACCAAGAGACCCAGTACTTC. The encoded protein is CASSDWGLAGNQETQYF.